Listed below are T cell receptor beta chains from one sample, sequenced in a study of cytomegalovirus exposure and HLA in healthy donors. The repertoire was sequenced with immunoSEQ multiplex PCR; TCRdb's copy has only in-frame clones and lacks some. The sample holds about 160,000 clones, roughly 86% seen once. Input material: PBMCs. The receptors originated from a young man in good health and CMV-seropositive. The CDR3 runs from the conserved cysteine through the conserved F or W. The order of the fields is J gene, D gene, V gene, clone size, CDR3 DNA, CDR3 protein. D genes are given only for firm matches. Rows give clone size only sometimes, using once, few, many, or a class for an expanded clone.

J: TRBJ2-3
D: NA
V: TRBV4-1
size: NA
DNA: TGCGCCAGCAGCCAAATGGACAAACTGGCAGATACGCAGTATTTT
CDR3: CASSQMDKLADTQYF

J: TRBJ2-5
D: TRBD1
V: TRBV9
size: NA
DNA: TGTGCCAGCAGCGTCGAGGGACAGGGGGCAGGTGAGACCCAGTACTTC
CDR3: CASSVEGQGAGETQYF

J: TRBJ2-3
D: TRBD2
V: TRBV5-1
size: NA
DNA: TGCGCCAGCAGCTTGCTTCGGCGGGAGACAGATACGCAGTATTTT
CDR3: CASSLLRRETDTQYF

J: TRBJ2-1
D: NA
V: TRBV18
size: NA
DNA: TGTGCCAGCTCACCGGTTGGTAGCCGGGGGAATGAGCAGTTCTTC
CDR3: CASSPVGSRGNEQFF

J: TRBJ2-7
D: NA
V: TRBV30
size: NA
DNA: TGTGCCTGGGCTGAATCAGGCTCCTACGAGCAGTACTTC
CDR3: CAWAESGSYEQYF

J: TRBJ2-1
D: TRBD1
V: TRBV6-1
size: NA
DNA: TGCGCCAGCAGTGAGTCCGGGACAGGGGGCCTAAATGAGCAGTTCTTC
CDR3: CASSESGTGGLNEQFF

J: TRBJ1-1
D: TRBD1
V: TRBV6-4
size: NA
DNA: TGTGCCAGCAGCGCACAGGGGGACACTGAAGCTTTCTTT
CDR3: CASSAQGDTEAFF

J: TRBJ2-2
D: NA
V: TRBV9
size: NA
DNA: TGTGCCAGCAGCCCCCACAGGGATTCCGGGGAGCTGTTTTTT
CDR3: CASSPHRDSGELFF

J: TRBJ2-2
D: TRBD2
V: TRBV29-1
size: NA
DNA: TGCAGCGTTGAAGACGGGACTATGAACACCGGGGAGCTGTTTTTT
CDR3: CSVEDGTMNTGELFF

J: TRBJ2-1
D: TRBD1
V: TRBV28
size: NA
DNA: TGTGCCAGCAGTACAGGGGGGTACCCCTACAATGAGCAGTTCTTC
CDR3: CASSTGGYPYNEQFF

J: TRBJ1-1
D: NA
V: TRBV5-4
size: NA
DNA: TGTGCCAGCAGCCCGACAGCATTGAACACTGAAGCTTTCTTT
CDR3: CASSPTALNTEAFF

J: TRBJ1-1
D: NA
V: TRBV19
size: NA
DNA: TGTGCCAGTAGTATATCGGGGGGTTCGATTCTCGCTGAAGCTTTCTTT
CDR3: CASSISGGSILAEAFF

J: TRBJ2-1
D: TRBD2
V: TRBV4-1
size: few
DNA: TGCGCCAGCAGCCAAGCCTCCGGGACTACGAATGAGCAGTTCTTC
CDR3: CASSQASGTTNEQFF

J: TRBJ1-2
D: NA
V: TRBV14
size: NA
DNA: TGTGCCAGCAGCCGCGACAGGAACTATGGCTACACCTTC
CDR3: CASSRDRNYGYTF

J: TRBJ1-4
D: NA
V: TRBV11-3
size: NA
DNA: TGTGCCAGCAGCCCTAGCGCGAGCAATGAAAAACTGTTTTTT
CDR3: CASSPSASNEKLFF

J: TRBJ2-7
D: TRBD2
V: TRBV4-2
size: NA
DNA: TGTGCCAGCAGCCAAGGCGGGAGACCCTACGAGCAGTACTTC
CDR3: CASSQGGRPYEQYF

J: TRBJ2-7
D: TRBD2
V: TRBV4-1
size: NA
DNA: TGCGCCAGCAGCCCTAGCACAACGGGACTAGCGGGATCCTACGAGCAGTACTTC
CDR3: CASSPSTTGLAGSYEQYF

J: TRBJ1-1
D: NA
V: TRBV29-1
size: few
DNA: TGCAGCGTTGAAGACCAGGGGAAGGGAGCTTTCTTT
CDR3: CSVEDQGKGAFF

J: TRBJ2-5
D: TRBD2
V: TRBV5-1
size: NA
DNA: TGCGCCAGCAGCTCCGGGACTAGCGGGAGTATCCAAGAGACCCAGTACTTC
CDR3: CASSSGTSGSIQETQYF

J: TRBJ1-5
D: TRBD1
V: TRBV28
size: NA
DNA: TGTGCCAGCAGCCTCCTGGACAGGGGGCAGCCCCAGCATTTT
CDR3: CASSLLDRGQPQHF

J: TRBJ2-1
D: TRBD2
V: TRBV11-2
size: NA
DNA: TGTGCCAGCAGCTGGGAGCGGGATGCTGAGCAGTTCTTC
CDR3: CASSWERDAEQFF

J: TRBJ2-7
D: TRBD2
V: TRBV9
size: NA
DNA: TGTGCCAGCAGCGTAGCGCCAACTAGCGGGGCCTACGAGCAGTACTTC
CDR3: CASSVAPTSGAYEQYF

J: TRBJ2-2
D: TRBD1
V: TRBV27
size: NA
DNA: TGTGCCAGCAGTTTTGAAGACAGGGGAAGCACCGGGGAGCTGTTTTTT
CDR3: CASSFEDRGSTGELFF

J: TRBJ2-1
D: TRBD2
V: TRBV27
size: NA
DNA: TGTGCCAGCAGTTTATCGTCCAGCGGGAGGGCTTATTACAATGAGCAGTTCTTC
CDR3: CASSLSSSGRAYYNEQFF

J: TRBJ2-2
D: TRBD2
V: TRBV7-9
size: NA
DNA: TGTGCCAGCAGTACAGCGGGAGCGGGCACCGGGGAGCTGTTTTTT
CDR3: CASSTAGAGTGELFF

J: TRBJ2-7
D: NA
V: TRBV27
size: NA
DNA: TGTGCCAGCAGTTTATCCCAGGGGTTCTACGAGCAGTACTTC
CDR3: CASSLSQGFYEQYF

J: TRBJ2-6
D: NA
V: TRBV11-2
size: once
DNA: TGTGCCAGCAGCTTAGACAGGGTAACCGGGGCCAACGTCCTGACTTTC
CDR3: CASSLDRVTGANVLTF

J: TRBJ2-1
D: NA
V: TRBV18
size: NA
DNA: TGTGCCAGCTCTCGAGCAGGTAATGAGCAGTTCTTC
CDR3: CASSRAGNEQFF

J: TRBJ2-2
D: NA
V: TRBV9
size: NA
DNA: TGTGCCAGCAGCGTAGGTCCCAGCGGTGGCACCGGGGAGCTGTTTTTT
CDR3: CASSVGPSGGTGELFF

J: TRBJ2-2
D: NA
V: TRBV5-6
size: once
DNA: TGTGCCAGCAGCTTTCGCGGGGGCGGTCTGAACACCGGGGAGCTGTTTTTT
CDR3: CASSFRGGGLNTGELFF

J: TRBJ1-1
D: TRBD1
V: TRBV27
size: NA
DNA: TGTGCCAGCAGTTCTCAGGGGGCAGAGAACACTGAAGCTTTCTTT
CDR3: CASSSQGAENTEAFF

J: TRBJ2-7
D: TRBD1
V: TRBV5-1
size: NA
DNA: TGCGCCAGCAGCGGGGGACAGGGGGTCTACGAGCAGTACTTC
CDR3: CASSGGQGVYEQYF

J: TRBJ2-1
D: TRBD2
V: TRBV5-4
size: NA
DNA: TGTGCCAGCAGCTTCCTAGCGGGAGGGCCAGCGGATGAGCAGTTCTTC
CDR3: CASSFLAGGPADEQFF

J: TRBJ1-2
D: NA
V: TRBV19
size: NA
DNA: TGTGCCAGTAGTATCTTGGCCGAGCGTTACTATGGCTACACCTTC
CDR3: CASSILAERYYGYTF

J: TRBJ2-7
D: TRBD2
V: TRBV11-2
size: NA
DNA: TGTGCCAGCAGCTTAGCGACTAGCGGACCCTACGAGCAGTACTTC
CDR3: CASSLATSGPYEQYF

J: TRBJ2-7
D: NA
V: TRBV28
size: NA
DNA: TGTGCCAGCAGCTCAGGGGACGCGGCCTACGAGCAGTACTTC
CDR3: CASSSGDAAYEQYF

J: TRBJ2-5
D: TRBD2
V: TRBV27
size: once
DNA: TGTGCCAGCAGTTCGCCTCCGGGACTAGCGGGAAAAGAGACCCAGTACTTC
CDR3: CASSSPPGLAGKETQYF

J: TRBJ2-2
D: NA
V: TRBV11-3
size: NA
DNA: TGTGCCAGCAGCTTAGGGCGGGGCGGGGAGCTGTTTTTT
CDR3: CASSLGRGGELFF

J: TRBJ2-5
D: TRBD1
V: TRBV19
size: NA
DNA: TGTGCCAGTACCCGACAGGGGTCGGAGACCCAGTACTTC
CDR3: CASTRQGSETQYF

J: TRBJ2-5
D: TRBD2
V: TRBV7-6
size: NA
DNA: TGTGCCAGCAGCCCACTAGCGGGAGGCAGGGGGGGAGAGACCCAGTACTTC
CDR3: CASSPLAGGRGGETQYF

J: TRBJ2-1
D: TRBD1
V: TRBV7-9
size: NA
DNA: TGTGCCAGCAGCTTTGAGGGGGCTACCTACAATGAGCAGTTCTTC
CDR3: CASSFEGATYNEQFF

J: TRBJ2-7
D: NA
V: TRBV29-1
size: NA
DNA: TGCAGCGTTTCAGGTACCGGAGCGGCCTACGAGCAGTACTTC
CDR3: CSVSGTGAAYEQYF

J: TRBJ1-2
D: TRBD1
V: TRBV7-9
size: NA
DNA: TGTGCCAGCAGCTCAACGACAGGGGGGGACTATGGCTACACCTTC
CDR3: CASSSTTGGDYGYTF

J: TRBJ2-7
D: TRBD1
V: TRBV12-5
size: NA
DNA: TGTGCTAGTGGTGCCGGGACAGGGAGGCTCGGCGAGCAGTACTTC
CDR3: CASGAGTGRLGEQYF